The present TCR beta chain was sequenced within a study of T cell responses to AZD1222 COVID-19 vaccine. Study-wide results and caveats: A reported finding is that nearly half of spike-specific TCRs target unmutated variant regions. Baseline serology detected seropositivity in only a handful of AZD1222 recipients. Repertoires were obtained only post-peak T cell response.

As to this clone: Its antigen is currently unknown.

The protocol was immunoSEQ multiplex PCR, while the TCRdb copy is restricted to in-frame clones and leaves out a portion. The sample has roughly 200,000 clones, roughly 94% seen once. The trim removed 0 bases at V and 8 bases at J, leaving 5 bases unmatched. The CDR3 contains 16 residues. CDR1 is MGHRA and CDR2 is YSYEKL in the germline V gene. This TCR was recovered from an adult who received the MenACWY meningococcal vaccine as a control. The chain joins TRBV4-1 to TRBJ1-6, with 9 bases fitting TRBD1. The specimen comprised peripheral blood, sampled 28 days after the second dose of the MenACWY control vaccine. CDR3 amino acids: CASSQDGTGSDSPLHF. The CDR3 nucleotides read TGCGCCAGCAGCCAAGATGGGACAGGGAGTGATTCACCCCTCCACTTT.